These T cell receptor beta chains were read from a single sample in a study of PD-1 blockade in mismatch repair-deficient tumors. Assay: immunoSEQ multiplex PCR; the TCRdb copy retains only in-frame clones and omits some. The data hold 60,000 to 65,000 clones, with about 91% observed a single time. The source was peripheral blood, collected 52 weeks after starting pembrolizumab. The receptors derive from an adult with mismatch repair-deficient cancer. The CDR3 runs from the conserved cysteine through the conserved F or W. A D gene is named only where the DNA matches it firmly. The size field is filled for only some rows; it gives once, few, many or a size class.

CDR3,DNA,J,size,D,V
CASSTYMTGVEEQYF,TGTGCCAGTAGTACCTATATGACAGGAGTCGAAGAGCAGTACTTC,TRBJ2-7,.,.,TRBV19
CASNVGGSEQYF,TGTGCCAGTAACGTAGGGGGGAGCGAGCAGTACTTC,TRBJ2-7,.,.,TRBV19
CASSPPEGQPTDTQYF,TGCGCCAGCAGCCCCCCAGAGGGGCAACCCACAGATACGCAGTATTTT,TRBJ2-3,few,.,TRBV23-1
CSVVMGRNTGELFF,TGCAGCGTTGTAATGGGGCGTAACACCGGGGAGCTGTTTTTT,TRBJ2-2,few,.,TRBV29-1
CASSQAPRGEETQYF,TGTGCCAGCAGCCAGGCGCCGAGGGGGGAAGAGACCCAGTACTTC,TRBJ2-5,.,.,TRBV14
CASSHGYSPTDTQYF,TGTGCCAGCAGCCACGGCTATAGTCCCACAGATACGCAGTATTTT,TRBJ2-3,.,.,TRBV14
CAIGKGETQYF,TGTGCGATCGGAAAGGGAGAGACCCAGTACTTC,TRBJ2-5,.,.,TRBV7-7
CASSAASYEQYF,TGTGCCAGCAGTGCGGCCTCCTACGAGCAGTACTTC,TRBJ2-7,.,.,TRBV2
CAWRGGPGEQYF,TGTGCCTGGAGAGGGGGACCCGGCGAGCAGTACTTC,TRBJ2-7,.,.,TRBV30
CASSLKGLLYNEQFF,TGTGCCAGCAGCTTAAAGGGACTCCTTTACAATGAGCAGTTCTTC,TRBJ2-1,.,.,TRBV13
CASSTLAGGQYEQYF,TGTGCCAGTAGTACACTTGCGGGAGGGCAGTACGAGCAGTACTTC,TRBJ2-7,few,TRBD2,TRBV19
CSVGKGHFNTQYF,TGCAGCGTTGGTAAGGGACACTTTAATACGCAGTATTTT,TRBJ2-3,.,.,TRBV29-1